This T cell receptor (beta chain) is drawn from a study of T cell clones after liver transplantation. Study overall: Post-transplant blood was tracked for graft-donor-reactive T cell clones identified in a pre-transplant mixed lymphocyte reaction.

Clones were read by immunoSEQ multiplex PCR, and TCRdb kept only the in-frame ones, dropping some. The table lists more than 100,000 clones, 80% to 90% of them singletons. Study-level findings and limits: A significant post-transplant drop in circulating graft-donor-reactive CD4 TCRbeta sequences occurred in most of the 8 subjects.

Remarks on this clone: Antigen: not known.

Sorting of unstimulated PBMCs yielded separate CD3+CD4+ and CD3+CD8+ fractions. This specimen was CD4+ T cells from blood, taken around 4 years after liver transplant. This receptor was obtained from a human patient who received a liver transplant. A share of the T cells may be of graft donor origin.

The CDR3 DNA follows: TGTGCCAGCAGTTTATGGGGAGTAGGTGTCGACAATGAGCAGTTCTTC. Its protein product is CASSLWGVGVDNEQFF. The chain carries TRBV28 and TRBJ2-1; maybe TRBD2 (5 bases). V lost 0 bases, J lost 5 bases, and 14 bases lay in between. Per germline, CDR1 MDHEN and CDR2 SYDVKM. This CDR3 has 16 residues. Using reference TRBV28 and TRBJ2-1 for the parts outside the CDR3, the full variable domain is DVKVTQSSRYLVKRTGEKVFLECVQDMDHENMFWYRQDPGLGLRLIYFSYDVKMKEKGDIPEGYSVSREKKERFSLILESASTNQTSMYLCASSLWGVGVDNEQFFGPGTRLTVL.